This T cell receptor (beta chain) came from a study of regulatory T cells in long-lasting Graves disease. Construction of the TCR beta libraries employed iRepertoire HTBI primers in conjunction with Arm-PCR of CDR3 regions. TCRdb re-called the multiplex PCR reads with MiXCR, one entry per CDR3 protein. The data show 350,000 to 450,000 distinct CDR3 sequences, 10% to 15% seen once. The time point was: newly diagnosed GD, antithyroid drugs for less than 3 months. Generation of the TCR library employed RNA extracted from PBMCs. Germline CDR1 and CDR2: SGHVS and FNYEAQ. This CDR3 has 15 residues. The V and J ends lost 5 bases and 4 bases, in that order; junction bases with no gene match: 7. The same specimen was also included in a second study, on T cells in Graves' hyperthyroidism and ophthalmopathy.

Sequenced material: peripheral blood mononuclear cells (PBMCs), taken at new diagnosis, from a patient treated with antithyroid drugs. The chain carries TRBV7-6 and TRBJ2-2; TRBD2 matches at 7 bases. The TCR was taken from a woman aged 18 to 35 with Graves disease. CDR3 amino acids: CASSGEGLSTGELFF. The CDR3 DNA is TGTGCCAGCAGCGGAGAGGGACTATCCACCGGGGAGCTGTTTTTT.